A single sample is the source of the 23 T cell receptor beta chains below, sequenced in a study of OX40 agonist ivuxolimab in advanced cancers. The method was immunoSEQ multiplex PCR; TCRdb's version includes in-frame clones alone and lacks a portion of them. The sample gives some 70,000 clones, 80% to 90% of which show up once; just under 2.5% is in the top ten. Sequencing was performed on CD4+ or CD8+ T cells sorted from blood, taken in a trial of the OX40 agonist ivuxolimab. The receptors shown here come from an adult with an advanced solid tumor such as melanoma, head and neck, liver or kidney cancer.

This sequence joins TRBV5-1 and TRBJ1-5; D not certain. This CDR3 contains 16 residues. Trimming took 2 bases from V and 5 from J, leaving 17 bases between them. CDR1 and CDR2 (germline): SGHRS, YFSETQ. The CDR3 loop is CASSFSHPQDHQPQHF. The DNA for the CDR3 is TGCGCCAGCAGCTTCTCCCACCCACAAGACCATCAGCCCCAGCATTTT.

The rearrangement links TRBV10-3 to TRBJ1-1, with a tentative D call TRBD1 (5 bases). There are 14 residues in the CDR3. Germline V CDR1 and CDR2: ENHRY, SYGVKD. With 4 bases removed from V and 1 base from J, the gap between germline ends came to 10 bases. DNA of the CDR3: TGTGCCATCAGTGGGCGACAGCCGAACACTGAAGCTTTCTTT. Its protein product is CAISGRQPNTEAFF.

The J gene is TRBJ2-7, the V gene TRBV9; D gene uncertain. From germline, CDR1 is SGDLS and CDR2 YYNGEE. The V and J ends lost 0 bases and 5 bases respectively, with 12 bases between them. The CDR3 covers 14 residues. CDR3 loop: CASSVGTKAHEQYF. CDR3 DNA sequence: TGTGCCAGCAGCGTAGGGACCAAGGCCCACGAGCAGTACTTC.

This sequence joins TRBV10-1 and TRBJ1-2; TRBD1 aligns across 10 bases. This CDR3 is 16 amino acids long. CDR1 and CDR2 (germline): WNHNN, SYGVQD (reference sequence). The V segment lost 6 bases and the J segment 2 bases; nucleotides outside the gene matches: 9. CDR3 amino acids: CASRNRDRGPNYGYTF. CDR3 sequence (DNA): TGCGCCAGCAGAAACCGGGACAGGGGCCCGAACTATGGCTACACCTTC.

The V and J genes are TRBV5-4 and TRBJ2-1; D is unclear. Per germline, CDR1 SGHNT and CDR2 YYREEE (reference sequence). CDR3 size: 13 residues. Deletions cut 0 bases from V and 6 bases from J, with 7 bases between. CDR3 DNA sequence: TGTGCCAGCAGCTTGGCCCGGATCAATGAGCAGTTCTTC. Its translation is CASSLARINEQFF. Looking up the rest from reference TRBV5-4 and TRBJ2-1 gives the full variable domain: ETGVTQSPTHLIKTRGQQVTLRCSSQSGHNTVSWYQQALGQGPQFIFQYYREEENGRGNFPPRFSGLQFPNYSSELNVNALELDDSALYLCASSLARINEQFFGPGTRLTVL.

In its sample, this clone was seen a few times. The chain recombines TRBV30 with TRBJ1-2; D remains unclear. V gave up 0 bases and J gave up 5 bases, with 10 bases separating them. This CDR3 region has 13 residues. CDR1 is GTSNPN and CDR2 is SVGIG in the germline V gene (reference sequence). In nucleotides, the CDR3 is TGTGCCTGGAGTGTACAAGGACCTTATGGCTACACCTTC. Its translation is CAWSVQGPYGYTF.

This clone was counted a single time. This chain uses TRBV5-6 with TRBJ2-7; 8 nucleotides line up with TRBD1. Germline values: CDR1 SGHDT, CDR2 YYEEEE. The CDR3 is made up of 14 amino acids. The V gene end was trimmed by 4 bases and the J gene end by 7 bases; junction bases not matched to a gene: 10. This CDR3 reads CASSPPGQGQEQYF. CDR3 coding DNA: TGTGCCAGCAGCCCCCCCGGACAGGGCCAGGAGCAGTACTTC. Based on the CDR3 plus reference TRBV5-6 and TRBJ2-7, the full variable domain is DAGVTQSPTHLIKTRGQQVTLRCSPKSGHDTVSWYQQALGQGPQFIFQYYEEEERQRGNFPDRFSGHQFPNYSSELNVNALLLGDSALYLCASSPPGQGQEQYFGPGTRLTVT.

The CDR3 region has the DNA TGTGCCACCAGCACCAAGATGACCGACAGTTGGGCCAACGTCCTGACTTTC. Its protein is CATSTKMTDSWANVLTF. The chain links TRBV15 to TRBJ2-6; D may be TRBD1 (5 bases). In germline, CDR1 is LNHNV, CDR2 YYDKDF (reference sequence). This CDR3 has 17 amino acids. Deletions cut 4 bases from V and 5 bases from J, with 18 bases between.

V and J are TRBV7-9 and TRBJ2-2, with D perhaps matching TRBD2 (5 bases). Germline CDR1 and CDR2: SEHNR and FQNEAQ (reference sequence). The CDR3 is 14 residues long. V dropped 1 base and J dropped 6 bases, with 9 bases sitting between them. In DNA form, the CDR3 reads TGTGCCAGCAGCTTAGTTCGAGGGTCCGGGGAGCTGTTTTTT. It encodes CASSLVRGSGELFF. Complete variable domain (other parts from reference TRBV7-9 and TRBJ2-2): DTGVSQNPRHKITKRGQNVTFRCDPISEHNRLYWYRQTLGQGPEFLTYFQNEAQLEKSRLLSDRFSAERPKGSFSTLEIQRTEQGDSAMYLCASSLVRGSGELFFGEGSRLTVL.

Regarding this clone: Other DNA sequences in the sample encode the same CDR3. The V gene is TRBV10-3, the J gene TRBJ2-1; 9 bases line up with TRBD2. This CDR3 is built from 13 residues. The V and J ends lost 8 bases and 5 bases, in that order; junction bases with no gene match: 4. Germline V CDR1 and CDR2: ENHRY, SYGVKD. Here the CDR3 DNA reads TGTGCCATCGGCCTAGCGGGGCACAATGAGCAGTTCTTC. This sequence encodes CAIGLAGHNEQFF.

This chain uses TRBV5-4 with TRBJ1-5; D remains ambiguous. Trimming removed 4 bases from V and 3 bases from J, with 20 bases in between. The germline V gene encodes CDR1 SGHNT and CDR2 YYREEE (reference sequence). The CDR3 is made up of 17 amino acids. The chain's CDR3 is CASSQGPTQGANQPQHF. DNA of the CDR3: TGTGCCAGCAGCCAAGGTCCGACACAAGGTGCCAATCAGCCCCAGCATTTT.

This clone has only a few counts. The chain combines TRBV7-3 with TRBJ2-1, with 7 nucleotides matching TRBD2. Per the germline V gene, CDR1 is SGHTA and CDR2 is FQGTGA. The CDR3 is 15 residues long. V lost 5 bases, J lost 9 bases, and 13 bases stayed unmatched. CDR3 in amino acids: CASSPQTSTDGEQFF. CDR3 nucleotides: TGTGCCAGCAGCCCTCAGACTAGCACAGACGGTGAGCAGTTCTTC.

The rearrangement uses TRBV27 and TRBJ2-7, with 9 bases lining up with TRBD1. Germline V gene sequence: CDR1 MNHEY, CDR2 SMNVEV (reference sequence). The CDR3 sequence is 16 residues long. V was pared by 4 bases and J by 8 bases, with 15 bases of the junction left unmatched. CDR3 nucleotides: TGTGCCAGCAGTTCCCCGGGACAGGGTACGAGGTCACAGCAGTACTTC. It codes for CASSSPGQGTRSQQYF.

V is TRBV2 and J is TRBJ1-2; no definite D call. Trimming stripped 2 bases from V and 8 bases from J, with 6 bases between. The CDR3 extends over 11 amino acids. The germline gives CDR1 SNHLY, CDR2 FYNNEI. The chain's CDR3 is CASSENKGYTF. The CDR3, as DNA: TGTGCCAGCAGTGAAAATAAAGGCTACACCTTC.

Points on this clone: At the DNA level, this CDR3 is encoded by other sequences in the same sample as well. The chain's CDR3 is CASSTGTDYGYTF. The CDR3 DNA reads as TGTGCCAGCAGTACCGGGACAGACTATGGCTACACCTTC. This chain uses TRBV7-9 with TRBJ1-2, with 7 nucleotides matching TRBD1. The trim removed 6 bases at V and 3 bases at J, leaving 4 bases unmatched. This CDR3 is built from 13 residues. CDR1 and CDR2 from the germline V gene are SEHNR and FQNEAQ (reference sequence).

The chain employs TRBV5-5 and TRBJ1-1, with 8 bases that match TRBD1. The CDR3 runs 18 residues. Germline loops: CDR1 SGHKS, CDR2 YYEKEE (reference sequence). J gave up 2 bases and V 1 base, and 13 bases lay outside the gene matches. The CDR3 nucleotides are TGTGCCAGCAGCTTGTCTCCGGCGGGGCAGGGGGCTAACACTGAAGCTTTCTTT. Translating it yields CASSLSPAGQGANTEAFF.

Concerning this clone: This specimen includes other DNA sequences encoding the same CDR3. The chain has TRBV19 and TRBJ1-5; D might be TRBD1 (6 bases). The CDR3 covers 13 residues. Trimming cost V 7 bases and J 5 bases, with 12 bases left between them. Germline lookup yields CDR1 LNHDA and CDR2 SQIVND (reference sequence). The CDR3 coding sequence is TGTGCCAGTATAGGACAGTCCGATCAGCCCCAGCATTTT. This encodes CASIGQSDQPQHF.

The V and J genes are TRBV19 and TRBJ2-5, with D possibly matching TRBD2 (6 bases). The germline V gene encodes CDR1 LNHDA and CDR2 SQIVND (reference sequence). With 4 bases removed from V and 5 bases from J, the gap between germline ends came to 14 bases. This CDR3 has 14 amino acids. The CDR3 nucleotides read TGTGCCAGTAGTACTTGGGGCGGGGACGAGACCCAGTACTTC. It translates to CASSTWGGDETQYF.

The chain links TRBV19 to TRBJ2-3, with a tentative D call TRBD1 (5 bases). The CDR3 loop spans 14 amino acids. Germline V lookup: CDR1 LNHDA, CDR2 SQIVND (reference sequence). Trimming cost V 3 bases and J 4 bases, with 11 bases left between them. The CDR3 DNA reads TGTGCCAGTAGTATTCCAGGGTTCGCAGATACGCAGTATTTT. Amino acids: CASSIPGFADTQYF.

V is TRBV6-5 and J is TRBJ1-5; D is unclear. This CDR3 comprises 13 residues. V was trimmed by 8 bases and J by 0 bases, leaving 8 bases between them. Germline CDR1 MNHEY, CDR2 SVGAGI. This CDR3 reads CASGRFSNQPQHF. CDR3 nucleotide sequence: TGTGCCAGCGGACGGTTTAGCAATCAGCCCCAGCATTTT.

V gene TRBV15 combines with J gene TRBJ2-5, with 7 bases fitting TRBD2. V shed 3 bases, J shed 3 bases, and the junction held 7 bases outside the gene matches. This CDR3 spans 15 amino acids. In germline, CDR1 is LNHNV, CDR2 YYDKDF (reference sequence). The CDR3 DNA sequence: TGTGCCACCAGCAGGGCGGGAGAGTCGGAAGAGACCCAGTACTTC. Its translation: CATSRAGESEETQYF.

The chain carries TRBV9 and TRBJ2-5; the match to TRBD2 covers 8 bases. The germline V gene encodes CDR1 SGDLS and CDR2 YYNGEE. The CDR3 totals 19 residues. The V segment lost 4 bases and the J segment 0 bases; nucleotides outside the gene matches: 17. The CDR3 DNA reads TGTGCCAGCAGCCAGGGATCTAGCGGGTGGGGGAAATACCAAGAGACCCAGTACTTC. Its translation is CASSQGSSGWGKYQETQYF.

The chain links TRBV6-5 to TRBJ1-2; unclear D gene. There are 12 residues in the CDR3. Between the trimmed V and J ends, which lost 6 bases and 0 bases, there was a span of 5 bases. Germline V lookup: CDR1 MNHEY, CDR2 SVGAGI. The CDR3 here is CASRRSNYGYTF. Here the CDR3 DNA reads TGTGCCAGCAGAAGATCTAACTATGGCTACACCTTC.